A single sample is the source of the 14 T cell receptor beta chains below, sequenced in a study of blood T cell repertoires in COVID-19. Data came from immunoSEQ multiplex PCR; TCRdb stores just in-frame clones and leaves some out. This sample has 93,000 or so clones, with 75% to 90% found just once. The sequencing sample was made of peripheral blood. These TCRs come from a human donor in a cohort sampled during active or convalescent COVID-19.

The chain joins TRBV5-1 to TRBJ2-7, with 9 bases lining up with TRBD1. Germline V lookup: CDR1 SGHRS, CDR2 YFSETQ. CDR3 length equals 15 residues. The trim removed 4 bases at V and 2 bases at J, leaving 7 bases unmatched. The CDR3 DNA sequence: TGCGCCAGCAGCGGAGGGACAGGGACACCCTACGAGCAGTACTTC. This encodes CASSGGTGTPYEQYF.

V is TRBV20-1 and J is TRBJ2-1; TRBD2 matches 10 bases. V dropped 3 bases and J dropped 2; count of bases not matched to a gene: 7. Germline assignment: CDR1 DFQATT and CDR2 SNEGSKA (reference sequence). The CDR3 loop spans 16 amino acids. The CDR3 DNA reads TGCAGTGCTAGTCCCCTAGCGGGGGCCCCCTACAATGAGCAGTTCTTC. As protein: CSASPLAGAPYNEQFF.

This clone was counted a single time. The rearrangement links TRBV21-1 to TRBJ2-5; TRBD1 reflects the table's D call only, with no check against the DNA. TRBV21-1 is a known pseudogene. This CDR3 spans 15 amino acids. CDR3 sequence (DNA): TGTGCCAGCAGATGGGCGGGACAGTACCAAGAGACCCAGTACTTC. This encodes CASRWAGQYQETQYF.

The chain joins TRBV5-5 to TRBJ2-1; 12 bases map to TRBD2. The CDR3 loop spans 18 amino acids. V gave up 0 bases and J gave up 8 bases; unmatched junction bases: 12. Germline CDR1 reads SGHKS; CDR2 reads YYEKEE (reference sequence). The CDR3 is CASSLGTSGVPGRDEQFF. In DNA, the CDR3 is TGTGCCAGCAGCTTGGGGACTAGCGGGGTCCCCGGTAGGGATGAGCAGTTCTTC.

The rearrangement uses TRBV5-1 and TRBJ1-4, with D perhaps matching TRBD1 (6 bases). The V end was cut by 0 bases, the J end by 7 bases, with 13 bases between. The CDR3 consists of 15 residues. Germline lookup yields CDR1 SGHRS and CDR2 YFSETQ. CDR3 sequence reads: CASSLVGEGGEKLFF. Written as DNA, the CDR3 is TGCGCCAGCAGCTTGGTTGGGGAAGGGGGTGAAAAACTGTTTTTT.

This chain connects TRBV19 to TRBJ2-5; TRBD2 aligns across 8 bases. Per the germline V gene, CDR1 is LNHDA and CDR2 is SQIVND (reference sequence). The CDR3 is made up of 13 amino acids. The V segment lost 2 bases and the J segment 4 bases; nucleotides outside the gene matches: 0. The CDR3 protein is CASSIRGGETQYF. CDR3 bases: TGTGCCAGTAGTATACGGGGGGGAGAGACCCAGTACTTC.

The chain recombines TRBV7-8 with TRBJ2-5; the match to TRBD2 covers 9 bases. Trimming removed 2 bases from V and 6 bases from J; junction bases left unmatched: 7. The CDR3 is made up of 15 amino acids. From germline, CDR1 is SGHVS and CDR2 FQNEAQ. The CDR3 loop reads CASSLLVGTSKTQYF. CDR3 in DNA: TGTGCCAGCAGCTTATTAGTCGGGACTAGCAAGACCCAGTACTTC. Looking up the rest from reference TRBV7-8 and TRBJ2-5 gives the full variable domain: GAGVSQSPRYKVAKRGQDVALRCDPISGHVSLFWYQQALGQGPEFLTYFQNEAQLDKSGLPSDRFFAERPEGSVSTLKIQRTQQEDSAVYLCASSLLVGTSKTQYFGPGTRLLVL.

CDR3 sequence: CASSIPGLPNTEAFF. CDR3 coding DNA: TGTGCCAGTAGTATTCCGGGACTCCCGAACACTGAAGCTTTCTTT. J is TRBJ1-1 and V is TRBV19; TRBD1 is a possible D gene (5 bases). There are 15 residues in the CDR3. V lost 3 bases and J lost 1, with 12 bases in between. The V gene's germline CDR1 is LNHDA and CDR2 SQIVND (reference sequence).

This clone came up once. V usage is TRBV7-3 and J usage is TRBJ1-5; D possibly corresponds to TRBD1 (5 bases). V lost 10 bases to trimming and J lost 2 bases, with 15 bases between them. This CDR3 has 14 amino acids. Germline V gives CDR1 SGHTA, CDR2 FQGTGA. DNA of the CDR3: TGTGCCACTCGGAACAGGTTGGGCAATCAGCCCCAGCATTTT. Amino acids: CATRNRLGNQPQHF.

V is TRBV7-2 and J is TRBJ2-2; no firm D call. The V end lost 10 bases, the J end lost 0 bases, and 12 bases lay between the germline ends. The germline CDR1 and CDR2 sequences are SGHTA and FQGNSA. The CDR3 runs 14 residues. The CDR3 protein is CATSPESNTGELFF. The CDR3 DNA is TGTGCCACCAGTCCGGAGTCGAACACCGGGGAGCTGTTTTTT.

This clone was recorded only once. The V call is TRBV19, the J call TRBJ1-1; 7 nucleotides agree with TRBD1. The V gene's germline CDR1 is LNHDA and CDR2 SQIVND (reference sequence). V lost 4 bases to trimming and J lost 5 bases; unmatched junction nucleotides: 7. This CDR3 comprises 14 residues. Written as DNA, the CDR3 is TGTGCCAGTAGTACCACAGGGGTTGAGACTGAAGCTTTCTTT. This codes for CASSTTGVETEAFF.

The chain uses TRBV7-6 and TRBJ2-1; D ambiguous. This CDR3 has 12 amino acids. Trimming left V 3 bases short and J 9 bases short, with 9 bases between. Germline values: CDR1 SGHVS, CDR2 FNYEAQ. The CDR3 bases are TGTGCCAGCAGCTTTCGAGGTGGTGAGCAGTTCTTC. This gives the protein CASSFRGGEQFF. The complete variable domain, with remaining parts taken from reference TRBV7-6 and TRBJ2-1, reads GAGVSQSPRYKVTKRGQDVALRCDPISGHVSLYWYRQALGQGPEFLTYFNYEAQQDKSGLPNDRFSAERPEGSISTLTIQRTEQRDSAMYRCASSFRGGEQFFGPGTRLTVL.

This clone was seen just once. The rearrangement uses TRBV5-4 and TRBJ2-5, with D perhaps matching TRBD1 (7 bases). Germline CDR1 is SGHNT and CDR2 is YYREEE (reference sequence). Trimming removed 5 bases from V and 6 bases from J, with 23 bases in between. The CDR3 loop spans 16 amino acids. In DNA, the CDR3 is TGTGCCAGCAGTCCAATTAGGCGGGACAGTGGCAAGACCCAGTACTTC. Amino acid sequence: CASSPIRRDSGKTQYF. Full variable domain (missing parts from reference TRBV5-4 and TRBJ2-5): ETGVTQSPTHLIKTRGQQVTLRCSSQSGHNTVSWYQQALGQGPQFIFQYYREEENGRGNFPPRFSGLQFPNYSSELNVNALELDDSALYLCASSPIRRDSGKTQYFGPGTRLLVL.

This clone was counted only a few times. The V gene is TRBV6-1, the J gene TRBJ1-1, with 12 bases aligning to TRBD1. After removal of 2 bases from V and 0 bases from J, the junction contained 13 bases not matched to a gene. This CDR3 has 20 amino acids. CDR1 MNHNS and CDR2 SASEGT come from the germline V gene. In DNA, the CDR3 is TGTGCCAGCAGTGAAAGGGGACAGGGGGCACCGTTTAGCGTGAACACTGAAGCTTTCTTT. This codes for CASSERGQGAPFSVNTEAFF.